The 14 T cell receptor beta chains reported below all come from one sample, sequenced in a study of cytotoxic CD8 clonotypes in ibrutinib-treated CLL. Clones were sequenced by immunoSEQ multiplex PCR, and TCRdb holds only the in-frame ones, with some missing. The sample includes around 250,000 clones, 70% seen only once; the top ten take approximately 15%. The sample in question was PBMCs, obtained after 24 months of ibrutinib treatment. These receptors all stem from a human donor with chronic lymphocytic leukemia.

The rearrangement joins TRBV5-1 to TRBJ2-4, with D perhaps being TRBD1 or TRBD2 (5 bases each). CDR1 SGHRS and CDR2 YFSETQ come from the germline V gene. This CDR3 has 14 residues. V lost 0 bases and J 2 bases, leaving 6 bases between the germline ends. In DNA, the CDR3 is TGCGCCAGCAGCTTGGGGGACCCCAAAAACATTCAGTACTTC. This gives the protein CASSLGDPKNIQYF.

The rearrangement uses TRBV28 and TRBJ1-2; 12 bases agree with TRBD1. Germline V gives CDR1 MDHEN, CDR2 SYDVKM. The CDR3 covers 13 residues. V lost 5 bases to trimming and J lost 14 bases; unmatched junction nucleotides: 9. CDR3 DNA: TGTGCCAGCAGTCGGCAGGGGACAGGGGGCGAAACCTTC. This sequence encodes CASSRQGTGGETF.

CDR3 sequence (DNA): TGTGCCAGCAGCCCTACAGCGGGCACTGAAGCTTTCTTT. Its translation: CASSPTAGTEAFF. The chain has TRBV11-3 and TRBJ1-1, with unresolved D. Deletions cut 5 bases from V and 4 bases from J, with 11 bases between. The CDR3 contains 13 residues. From germline, CDR1 is SGHNT and CDR2 YENEEA.

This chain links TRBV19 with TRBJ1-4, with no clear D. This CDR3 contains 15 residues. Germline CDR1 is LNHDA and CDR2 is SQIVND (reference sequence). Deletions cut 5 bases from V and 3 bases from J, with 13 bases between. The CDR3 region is CASSFSAGANEKLFF. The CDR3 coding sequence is TGTGCCAGTAGTTTCTCCGCCGGGGCTAATGAAAAACTGTTTTTT. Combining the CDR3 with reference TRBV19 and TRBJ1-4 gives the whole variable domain DGGITQSPKYLFRKEGQNVTLSCEQNLNHDAMYWYRQDPGQGLRLIYYSQIVNDFQKGDIAEGYSVSREKKESFPLTVTSAQKNPTAFYLCASSFSAGANEKLFFGSGTQLSVL.

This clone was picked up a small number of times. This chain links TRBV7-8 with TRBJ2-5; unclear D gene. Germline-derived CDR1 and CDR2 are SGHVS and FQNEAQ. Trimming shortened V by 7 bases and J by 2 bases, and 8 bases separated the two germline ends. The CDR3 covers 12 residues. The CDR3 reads CASTRRQETQYF. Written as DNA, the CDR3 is TGTGCCAGCACAAGGCGGCAAGAGACCCAGTACTTC.

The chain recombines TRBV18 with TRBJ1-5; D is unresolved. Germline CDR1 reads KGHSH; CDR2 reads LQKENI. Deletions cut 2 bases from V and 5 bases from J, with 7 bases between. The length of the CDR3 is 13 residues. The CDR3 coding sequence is TGTGCCAGCTCACCAAGCGGGGATCAGCCCCAGCATTTT. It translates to CASSPSGDQPQHF.

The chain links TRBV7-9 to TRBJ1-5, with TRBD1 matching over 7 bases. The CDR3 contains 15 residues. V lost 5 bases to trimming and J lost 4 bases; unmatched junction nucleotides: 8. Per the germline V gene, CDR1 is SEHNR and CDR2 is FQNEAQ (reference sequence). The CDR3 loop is CASSQGGGMNQPQHF. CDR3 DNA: TGTGCCAGCAGCCAAGGGGGCGGTATGAATCAGCCCCAGCATTTT.

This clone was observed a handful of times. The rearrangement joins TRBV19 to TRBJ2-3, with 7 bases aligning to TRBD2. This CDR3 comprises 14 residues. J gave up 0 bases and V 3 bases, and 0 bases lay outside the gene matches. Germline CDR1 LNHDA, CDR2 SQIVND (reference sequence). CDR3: CASSISGSTDTQYF. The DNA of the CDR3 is TGTGCCAGTAGTATTAGCGGGAGCACAGATACGCAGTATTTT.

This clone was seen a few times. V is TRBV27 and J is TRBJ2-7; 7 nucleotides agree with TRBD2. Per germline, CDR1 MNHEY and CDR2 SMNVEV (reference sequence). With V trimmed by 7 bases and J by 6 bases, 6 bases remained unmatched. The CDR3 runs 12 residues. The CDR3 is CASKQGGSEQYF. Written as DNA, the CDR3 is TGTGCCAGCAAGCAAGGCGGGAGCGAGCAGTACTTC.

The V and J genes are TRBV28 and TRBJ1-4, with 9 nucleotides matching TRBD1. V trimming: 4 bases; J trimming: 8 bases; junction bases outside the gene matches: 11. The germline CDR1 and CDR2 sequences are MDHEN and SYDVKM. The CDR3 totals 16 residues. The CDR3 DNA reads TGTGCCAGCAGTTCCGCGGGACAGGGTATTTTCGAAAAACTGTTTTTT. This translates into CASSSAGQGIFEKLFF.

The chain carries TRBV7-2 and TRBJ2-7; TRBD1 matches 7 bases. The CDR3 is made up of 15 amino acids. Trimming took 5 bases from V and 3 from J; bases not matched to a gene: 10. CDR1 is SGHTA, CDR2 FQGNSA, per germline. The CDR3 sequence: CASSRQGWPFYEQYF. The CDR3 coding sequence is TGTGCCAGCAGCCGACAGGGATGGCCTTTCTACGAGCAGTACTTC.

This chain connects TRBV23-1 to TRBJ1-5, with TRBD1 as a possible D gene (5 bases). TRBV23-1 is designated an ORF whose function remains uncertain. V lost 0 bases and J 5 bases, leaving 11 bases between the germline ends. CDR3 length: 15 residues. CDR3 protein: CASSQSGLFHQPQHF. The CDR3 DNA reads TGCGCCAGCAGTCAATCGGGGCTCTTTCATCAGCCCCAGCATTTT.

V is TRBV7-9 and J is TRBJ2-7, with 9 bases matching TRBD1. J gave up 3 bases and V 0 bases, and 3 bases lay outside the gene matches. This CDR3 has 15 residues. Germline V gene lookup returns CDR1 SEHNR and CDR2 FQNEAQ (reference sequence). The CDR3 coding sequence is TGTGCCAGCAGCTTAGCGCGGGACAGGGACTACGAGCAGTACTTC. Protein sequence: CASSLARDRDYEQYF.

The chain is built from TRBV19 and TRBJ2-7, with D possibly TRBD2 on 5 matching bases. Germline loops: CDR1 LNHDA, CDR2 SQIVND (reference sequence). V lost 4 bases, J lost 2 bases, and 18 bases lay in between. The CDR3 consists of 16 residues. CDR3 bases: TGTGCCAGTAGTAACCTAGGGAGTGCGGAGCCCTACGAGCAGTACTTC. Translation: CASSNLGSAEPYEQYF.